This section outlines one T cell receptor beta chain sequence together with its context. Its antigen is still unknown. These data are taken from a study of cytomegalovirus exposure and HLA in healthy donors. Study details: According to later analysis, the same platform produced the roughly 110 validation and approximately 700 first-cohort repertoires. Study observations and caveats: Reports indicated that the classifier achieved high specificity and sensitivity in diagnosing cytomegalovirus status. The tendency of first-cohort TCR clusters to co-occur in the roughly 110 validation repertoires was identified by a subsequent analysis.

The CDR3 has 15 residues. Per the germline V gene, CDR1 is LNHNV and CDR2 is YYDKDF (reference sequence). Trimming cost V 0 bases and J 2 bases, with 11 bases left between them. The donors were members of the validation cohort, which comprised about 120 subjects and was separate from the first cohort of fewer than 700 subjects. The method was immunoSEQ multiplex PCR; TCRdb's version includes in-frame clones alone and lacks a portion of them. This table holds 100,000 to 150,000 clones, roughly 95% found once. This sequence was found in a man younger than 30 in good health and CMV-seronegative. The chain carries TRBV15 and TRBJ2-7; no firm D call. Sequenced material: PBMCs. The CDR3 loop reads CATSRDRAITYEQYF. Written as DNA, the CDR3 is TGTGCCACCAGCAGAGATCGAGCGATTACCTACGAGCAGTACTTC.